This T cell receptor beta chain was sequenced for a study of cytomegalovirus exposure and HLA in healthy donors (dated by TCRdb to 2016 to 2017). With respect to the entire study: According to an earlier analysis of a few hundred of the donors, roughly 180 million T cells yielded 120 million or so unique TCR beta sequences and roughly 280 Gb of sequence data. About 310 gigabases of sequencing data and 78 million or so unique TCR sequences were included in an early release covering about 620 HLA-typed donors. The genetic ancestry cluster associated with self-reported Caucasian donors included around 76% of the 398 genotyped donors. The aim of the study was to test whether cataloging public T cell receptors could identify signatures of past pathogen exposure. Using immunosequencing, the study profiled T cell repertoires from some 670 subjects and related those repertoires to cytomegalovirus serostatus. In addition to the first cohort of 666 subjects, a separate validation cohort of 120 different subjects was used. High-throughput TCR immunosequencing, statistical association of individual TCRs with disease status, and machine learning were combined to predict cytomegalovirus infection status. A later analysis re-examined previously published TCR beta repertoires from around 670 donors and added high-resolution HLA genotyping to investigate patterns of TCR occurrence. In the later analysis, no new phenotypic data were used to find candidate immune exposures; instead, reliance was placed on TCR beta sequences and their occurrence across donors. An earlier analysis of around 580 of the donors used high-throughput TCR beta sequencing to judge whether each TCR beta V gene segment behaved as functional or pseudogenic. Donor age, sex, ethnicity and CMV serostatus were collected together with the repertoire data. A later genetic analysis used genome-wide SNP genotypes for about 65% of the roughly 700 donors, treating that subset as a discovery cohort. All discovery cohort repertoires had been generated using a single sequencing platform. HLA typing covered class I and class II loci at four-digit resolution. Typing coverage differed by locus: A, B, C, DRB1 and DQB1 were typed in about 629-640 donors, DQA1 in roughly 500, DPA1 in 600 to 610, and DPB1 in 450 to 490. A handful of DR-DQ haplotypes were treated as single units for association and clustering because of strong linkage in the cohort. Among roughly 400 genotyped donors of the cohort, an average of around 240,000 unique TCR beta nucleotide sequences were sequenced per donor, around 20% of them non-productive. What the research found in general, with its limitations: At a false discovery rate of 0.05, a later analysis linked under 20,000 TCR beta sequences to specific HLA alleles. Over 15 rarely observed V segments, including chromosome 9 orphons, were excluded from the earlier analysis of about 600 of the donors because counts were too low. According to a later analysis, TCR association rates differed among HLA loci, with DRB1 alleles showing the most associated TCRs and HLA-C alleles showing the fewest. Compared with the approximately 710-donor mean, donors in an Asian-associated ancestry cluster had fewer N-insertions in productive TCRs, according to a later genetic analysis. The authors suggested that the approach could potentially be extended to other disease states and immunological phenotypes. Linkage disequilibrium might explain the correlated functional status among segregating V segments, but an unknown experimental factor could not be excluded. Cytomegalovirus status was reported to be diagnosed by the classifier with high specificity and sensitivity in both the original and validation cohorts. Roughly uniform sequencing depth across donors was assumed in presence/absence analyses, although this assumption may not hold. When HLA alleles, especially DR and DQ, strongly co-occurred, attributing TCR associations to individual alleles was difficult. A few of the identified cytomegalovirus-associated TCR beta chains were confirmed in vitro to be specific for cytomegalovirus antigens. In an earlier analysis of around 600 of the donors, most TCR beta V segments were observed in productive rearrangements about 87% or about 30% of the time, broadly matching IMGT annotations. While some public TCRs were present in many individuals, most TCR sequences turned up only very rarely across donors. Several of the top co-occurrence clusters appeared to be linked to parvovirus B19, influenza, CMV and Epstein-Barr virus, according to a later analysis. A later genetic analysis associated a missense DCLRE1C variant with V-gene and J-gene trimming of TCR beta chains, and an independent cohort replicated the association. According to a later analysis, most CMV-associated TCR beta chains appeared to be HLA-restricted, and the HLA associations seemed to be driven largely by CMV exposure. HLA typing was unavailable for some donors at each locus, so association tests used only the typed subset. A further reported finding was that TCR beta sequences accurately predicted the HLA-A and HLA-B alleles for most subjects in the first cohort. A cluster of highly shared sequence variants was judged likely to represent a technical artifact of the sequencing pipeline. In a later analysis, HLA-associated TCR beta chains showed more clonal expansion and lower generation probabilities than non-associated chains that were equally common. In this cohort, only TCR beta chains were sequenced, and detectable features were limited by the absence of alpha or paired-chain data. The study gave a list of under 200 TCR beta chains associated with cytomegalovirus. Because the 87-base-pair reads could not distinguish some IMGT-functional V segments, including TRBV6-2 and TRBV6-3, those segments were excluded. Immune exposure information for the cohort was limited to CMV serostatus.

Receptors were amplified or captured by the immunoSEQ multiplex PCR assay. For the multiplex PCR, a mixture combining 60 forward primers for TCR Vbeta segments and 13 reverse primers for TCR Jbeta segments was used. A multiplex PCR assay on genomic DNA amplified the CDR3 region of rearranged TCR beta genes. The Illumina HiSeq System was used to sequence the amplified TCR beta libraries as 87-base-pair reads. As for the original processing: In a later analysis, roughly 80 million unique TCR beta chains were counted across the approximately 620 repertoires, and approximately 9.9 million of these chains were shared by at least two donors. To remove PCR and sequencing errors, raw reads were error-corrected and collapsed into unique sequences using a nearest-neighbor algorithm that merged closely related sequences. V, D and J gene segments were assigned by aligning CDR3 sequences to IMGT reference sequences. Each retained sequence needed at least a six-nucleotide match to both a V gene segment and a J gene segment. Rearrangements were called productive when the CDR3 lacked stop codons and stayed in frame with V and J; all others were non-productive. CDR3 was defined according to IMGT convention as the region running from the second conserved V-encoded cysteine to the conserved J-encoded phenylalanine. In an earlier analysis of around 600 of the donors, sequences lacking an unambiguous match to a single V gene segment were excluded. In an earlier analysis of a few hundred of the donors, V segments were called functional above 56.7% productive rearrangements and were called segregating when the between-donor standard deviation exceeded 5%. To diagnose cytomegalovirus status from the catalog of TCR beta chain sequences, a statistical classification framework was built. In a later analysis, V and J genes were assigned by comparing TCR nucleotide sequences against IMGT/GENE-DB human TR gene sequences. A later analysis assigned CDR3 sequences and most-parsimonious VDJ recombination scenarios with the TCRdist pipeline. In a later analysis, each TCR beta chain was defined by its CDR3 amino acid sequence together with its V-gene family, and reads lacking a unique V-gene family were excluded. As a way to deal with suspected cross-contamination and a sequencing artifact, a later analysis dropped roughly 620 nucleotide sequences that were highly shared and had low generation probability. For each public chain, a later analysis derived a clonal expansion index from normalized ranks of inferred template counts within each repertoire. A later analysis computed generation probabilities with a VDJ recombination model fitted to out-of-frame rearrangements, and checked the results against IGoR. In a later analysis, hypergeometric tests were used to score TCR-TCR, TCR-HLA and TCR-CMV co-occurrence, with a repertoire-size bias correction applied to TCR pairs. A later analysis estimated false discovery rates by permuting HLA or CMV assignments 20 times. In a later analysis, co-occurring TCRs were grouped with DBSCAN, and TCRdist sequence similarity was added when clustering was performed within HLA-allele-positive subsets. Repertoires with fewer than 30,000 or more than 120,000 public chains, plus five repertoires with anomalous nucleotide sharing, were excluded from co-occurrence clustering. As stored in TCRdb, this immuneACCESS dataset retains in-frame rearrangements with V and J assigned. A fraction of the clones does not appear; measured against another copy, unresolved V genes explain less than half of the discrepancy, and the remainder lacks a known reason. Clonal size and the V and J genes are those of that table, whereas D and trimming came from the DNA. This sample's listing comprises 200,000 to 250,000 clones. The ten largest account for roughly 0.98% of the sample.

For this clone: Its antigen is unknown.

The cohort comprised some 680 healthy bone marrow donors. At the time of sampling, every cohort member was nominally healthy, though immune exposures that went unrecorded were likely present. The donor was CMV seropositive and belonged to the group of 250 to 300 seropositive cohort members. A peripheral blood sample was collected from each donor, and TCR beta sequencing was performed on peripheral blood mononuclear cells. The Qiagen DNeasy Blood Extraction Kit was used to extract genomic DNA from the blood cell samples. V loses 4 bases of germline sequence and J loses 5 bases, and the interval between the two ends is 18 bases. The cysteine opens and the phenylalanine closes a CDR3 of 15 amino acids. Only CDR3 DNA is held: 45 bases, read in frame from base 1. The germline V gene sets CDR1 to SGHDN and CDR2 to FVKESK.

The clonotype comes from a woman in her thirties in good health and CMV-seropositive. Sequencing was done on a sample of PBMCs. The chain couples TRBV14 to TRBJ2-7, with the D gene too uncertain to name. The DNA is as follows: TGTGCCAGCAGCCGCCCACTTACCCCCCGGGACGAGCAGTACTTC. It translates to CASSRPLTPRDEQYF.